This T cell receptor beta chain was recovered during a study of lymphopenia after photon versus proton radiotherapy. General study points: Oligoclonal CD8+ Temra expansion after nadir drove photon patients' diversity drop. Relative stability marked proton patients; photon patients lost diversity and naive cells. Better survival with proton therapy was suggested as possible, not demonstrated.

Profiling relied on immunoSEQ multiplex PCR, and the TCRdb table lists in-frame clones only, not all of them. There are about 39,000 clones in the sample; 92% occur only once, and 15% lies in the top ten. CDR1 SGHTA and CDR2 FQGNSA come from the germline V gene. The CDR3 spans 16 residues. The V gene end was trimmed by 1 base and the J gene end by 3 bases; junction bases not matched to a gene: 2. Of note for this clone: Its antigen is as yet unknown.

This TCR derives from a man between 60 and 75 years old with cholangiocarcinoma. V usage is TRBV7-2 and J usage is TRBJ2-3; TRBD2 matches 12 bases. This sample comprised peripheral blood, obtained from a patient treated with photon-based radiotherapy. CDR3 nucleotide sequence: TGTGCCAGCAGCTTAGGGCTAGCGGGGGGGACAGATACGCAGTATTTT. Its protein is CASSLGLAGGTDTQYF.